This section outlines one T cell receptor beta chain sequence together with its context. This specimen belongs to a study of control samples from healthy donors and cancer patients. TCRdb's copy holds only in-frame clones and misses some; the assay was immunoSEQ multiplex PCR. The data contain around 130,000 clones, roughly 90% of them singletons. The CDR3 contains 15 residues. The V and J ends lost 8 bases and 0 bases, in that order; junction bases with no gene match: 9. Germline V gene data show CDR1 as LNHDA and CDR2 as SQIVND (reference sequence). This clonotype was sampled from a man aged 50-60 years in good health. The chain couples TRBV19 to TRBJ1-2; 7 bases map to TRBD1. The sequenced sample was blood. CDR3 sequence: CASSQGSETNYGYTF. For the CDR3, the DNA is TGTGCCAGTTCACAGGGGAGCGAGACTAACTATGGCTACACCTTC. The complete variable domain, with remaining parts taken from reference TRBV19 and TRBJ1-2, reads DGGITQSPKYLFRKEGQNVTLSCEQNLNHDAMYWYRQDPGQGLRLIYYSQIVNDFQKGDIAEGYSVSREKKESFPLTVTSAQKNPTAFYLCASSQGSETNYGYTFGSGTRLTVV.